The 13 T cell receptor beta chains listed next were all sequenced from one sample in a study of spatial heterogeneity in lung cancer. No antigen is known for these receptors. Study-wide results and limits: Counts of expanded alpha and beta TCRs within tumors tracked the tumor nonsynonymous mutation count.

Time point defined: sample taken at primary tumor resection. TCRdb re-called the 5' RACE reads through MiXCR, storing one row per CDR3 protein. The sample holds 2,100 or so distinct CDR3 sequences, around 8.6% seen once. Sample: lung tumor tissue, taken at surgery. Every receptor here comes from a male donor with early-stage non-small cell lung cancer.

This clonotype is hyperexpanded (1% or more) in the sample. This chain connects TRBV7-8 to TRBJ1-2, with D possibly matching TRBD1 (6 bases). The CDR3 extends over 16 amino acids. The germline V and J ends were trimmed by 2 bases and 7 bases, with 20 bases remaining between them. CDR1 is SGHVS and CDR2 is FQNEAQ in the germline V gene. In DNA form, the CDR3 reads TGTGCCAGCAGCTTAAACCTCCAAGGGGGTTTGGGTGGCTACACCTTC. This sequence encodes CASSLNLQGGLGGYTF.

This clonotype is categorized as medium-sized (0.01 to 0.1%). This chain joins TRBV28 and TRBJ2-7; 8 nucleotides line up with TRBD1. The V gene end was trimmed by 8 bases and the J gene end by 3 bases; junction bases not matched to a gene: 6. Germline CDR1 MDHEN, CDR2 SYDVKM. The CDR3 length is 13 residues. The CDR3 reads CASWKDRGYEQYF. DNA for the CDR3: TGTGCCAGCTGGAAAGACAGGGGCTACGAGCAGTACTTC.

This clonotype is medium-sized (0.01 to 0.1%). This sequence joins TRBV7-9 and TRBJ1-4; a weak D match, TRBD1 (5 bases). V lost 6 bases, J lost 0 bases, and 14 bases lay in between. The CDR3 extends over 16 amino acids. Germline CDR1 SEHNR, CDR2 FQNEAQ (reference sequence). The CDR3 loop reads CASRQWTTSTNEKLFF. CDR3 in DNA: TGTGCCAGCAGACAATGGACAACCTCAACTAATGAAAAACTGTTTTTT.

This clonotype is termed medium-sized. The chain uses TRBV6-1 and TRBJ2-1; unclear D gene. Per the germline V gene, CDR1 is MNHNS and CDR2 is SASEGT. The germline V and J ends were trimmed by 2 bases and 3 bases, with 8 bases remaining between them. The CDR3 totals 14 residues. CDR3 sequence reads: CASSEWNNYNEQFF. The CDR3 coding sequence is TGTGCCAGCAGTGAATGGAACAACTACAATGAGCAGTTCTTC.

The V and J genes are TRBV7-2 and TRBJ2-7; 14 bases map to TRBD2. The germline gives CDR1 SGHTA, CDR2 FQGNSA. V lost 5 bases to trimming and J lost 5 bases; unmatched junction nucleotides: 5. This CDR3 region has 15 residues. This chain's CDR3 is CASSTTSGGDHEQYF. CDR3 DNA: TGTGCCAGCAGCACGACTAGCGGGGGGGACCACGAGCAGTACTTC.

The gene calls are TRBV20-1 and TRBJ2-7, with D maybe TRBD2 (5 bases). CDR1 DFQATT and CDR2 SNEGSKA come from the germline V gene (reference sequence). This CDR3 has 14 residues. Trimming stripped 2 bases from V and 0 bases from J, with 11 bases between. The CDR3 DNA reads TGCAGTGCTAGACCCTTACGGGACTCCTACGAGCAGTACTTC. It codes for CSARPLRDSYEQYF.

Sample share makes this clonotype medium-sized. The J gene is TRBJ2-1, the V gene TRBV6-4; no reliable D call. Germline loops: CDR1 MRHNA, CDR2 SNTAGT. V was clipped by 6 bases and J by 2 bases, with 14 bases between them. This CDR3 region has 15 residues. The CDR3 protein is CASSATWEPYNEQFF. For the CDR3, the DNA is TGTGCCAGCAGCGCCACTTGGGAACCCTACAATGAGCAGTTCTTC.

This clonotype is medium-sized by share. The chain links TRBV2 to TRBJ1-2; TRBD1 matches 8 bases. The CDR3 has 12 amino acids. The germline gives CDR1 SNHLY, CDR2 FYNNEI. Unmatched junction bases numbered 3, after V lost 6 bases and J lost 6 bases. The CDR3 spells CASRRTGNGYTF. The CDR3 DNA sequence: TGTGCCAGCAGACGGACAGGGAATGGCTACACCTTC. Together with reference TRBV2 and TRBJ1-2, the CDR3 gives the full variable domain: EPEVTQTPSHQVTQMGQEVILRCVPISNHLYFYWYRQILGQKVEFLVSFYNNEISEKSEIFDDQFSVERPDGSNFTLKIRSTKLEDSAMYFCASRRTGNGYTFGSGTRLTVV.

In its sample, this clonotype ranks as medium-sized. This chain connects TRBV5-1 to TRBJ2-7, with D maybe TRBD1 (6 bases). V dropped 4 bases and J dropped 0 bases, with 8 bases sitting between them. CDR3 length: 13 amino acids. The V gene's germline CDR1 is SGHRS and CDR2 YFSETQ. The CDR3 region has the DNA TGCGCCAGCAGCAGGGACAACTCCTACGAGCAGTACTTC. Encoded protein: CASSRDNSYEQYF.

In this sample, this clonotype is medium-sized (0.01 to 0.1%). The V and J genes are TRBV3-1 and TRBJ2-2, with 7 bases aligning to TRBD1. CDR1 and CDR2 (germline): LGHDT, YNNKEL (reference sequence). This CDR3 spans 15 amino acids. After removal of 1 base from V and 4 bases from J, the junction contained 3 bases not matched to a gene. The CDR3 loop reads CASSQGQGSTGELFF. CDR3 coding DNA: TGTGCCAGCAGCCAAGGACAGGGATCCACCGGGGAGCTGTTTTTT.

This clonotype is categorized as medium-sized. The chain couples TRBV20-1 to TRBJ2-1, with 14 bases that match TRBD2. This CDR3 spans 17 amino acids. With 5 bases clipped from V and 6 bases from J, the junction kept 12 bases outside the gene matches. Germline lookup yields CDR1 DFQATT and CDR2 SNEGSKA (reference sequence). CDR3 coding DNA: TGCAGTGCTCTGAATAACTTTGGACTAGCGGGGGGCAATGAGCAGTTCTTC. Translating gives CSALNNFGLAGGNEQFF.

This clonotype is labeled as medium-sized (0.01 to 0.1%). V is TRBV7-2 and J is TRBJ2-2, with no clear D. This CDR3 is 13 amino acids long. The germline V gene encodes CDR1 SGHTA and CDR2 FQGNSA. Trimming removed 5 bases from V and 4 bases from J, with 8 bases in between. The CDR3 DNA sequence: TGTGCCAGCAGCCCCCGTGGCACCGGGGAGCTGTTTTTT. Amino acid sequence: CASSPRGTGELFF.

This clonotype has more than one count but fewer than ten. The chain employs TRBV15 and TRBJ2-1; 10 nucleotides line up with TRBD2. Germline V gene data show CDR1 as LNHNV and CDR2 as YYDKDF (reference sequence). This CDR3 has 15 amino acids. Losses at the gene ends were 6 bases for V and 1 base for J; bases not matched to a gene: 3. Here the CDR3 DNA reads TGTGCCACCAGTCCTAGCGGGAGTTCCTACAATGAGCAGTTCTTC. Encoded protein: CATSPSGSSYNEQFF.